Following are 22 T cell receptor beta chains from one sample sequenced in a study of shared clonotypes between healthy human individuals. Naive-designated CD8 cells lacked CD45RO, were positively enriched for CCR7, and omitted terminally differentiated effector memory CD45RA+ cells. Data came from immunoSEQ multiplex PCR; TCRdb stores just in-frame clones and leaves some out. The sample holds around 1,900,000 clones, just over 90% seen once. Sequencing was carried out using naive CD8+ T cells from PBMCs. These receptors all come from a man aged 18 to 29 in good health. Some clones in this sample may be carry-over from other donors' samples.

This sequence joins TRBV7-9 and TRBJ1-1; no clear D gene. The CDR3 spans 15 residues. Looked up from germline, CDR1 is SEHNR and CDR2 is FQNEAQ (reference sequence). Trimming removed 5 bases at V and 2 bases at J, with 15 bases between. CDR3 region: CASSDRVGLNTEAFF. The CDR3 DNA reads as TGTGCCAGCAGCGACCGGGTAGGGTTAAACACTGAAGCTTTCTTT.

The chain uses TRBV5-4 and TRBJ1-1, with 8 bases identical to TRBD1. This CDR3 has 15 residues. Germline CDR1 SGHNT, CDR2 YYREEE (reference sequence). The junction had 10 bases not matched to a gene; V was cut back by 3 bases and J by 6 bases. The CDR3 reads CASSSTGAFKSEAFF. In nucleotides, the CDR3 is TGTGCCAGCAGCTCGACAGGGGCATTTAAATCTGAAGCTTTCTTT.

A single count supports this clone. The DNA for the CDR3 is TGTGCCATCAGTGAGGTTTCAGCTAACTATGGCTACACCTTC. Encoded protein: CAISEVSANYGYTF. The gene calls are TRBV10-3 and TRBJ1-2; D not certain. The germline V gene has CDR1 ENHRY and CDR2 SYGVKD. This CDR3 is 14 amino acids long. Trimming stripped 2 bases from V and 0 bases from J, with 7 bases between.

The chain combines TRBV20-1 with TRBJ2-3; D is unclear. This CDR3 comprises 10 residues. Germline lookup yields CDR1 DFQATT and CDR2 SNEGSKA (reference sequence). With 8 bases removed from V and 3 bases from J, the gap between germline ends came to 6 bases. The chain's CDR3 is CSLRTDTQYF. The CDR3 DNA is TGCAGTTTGAGGACAGATACGCAGTATTTT.

V and J are TRBV7-9 and TRBJ1-1; D unclear. V shed 8 bases and J shed 1 base, with 20 bases lying between them. Germline CDR1 is SEHNR and CDR2 is FQNEAQ (reference sequence). The CDR3 sequence is 16 residues long. The CDR3 DNA sequence: TGTGCCAGCCTCCCGGGGATCGGAACCTGGAACACTGAAGCTTTCTTT. It codes for CASLPGIGTWNTEAFF.

The chain carries TRBV27 and TRBJ1-1; 9 nucleotides agree with TRBD1. The CDR3 covers 15 residues. Germline lookup yields CDR1 MNHEY and CDR2 SMNVEV (reference sequence). The junction had 3 bases not matched to a gene; V was cut back by 0 bases and J by 4 bases. CDR3 loop: CASSLSDRGSTEAFF. CDR3 nucleotide sequence: TGTGCCAGCAGTTTATCGGACAGGGGAAGCACTGAAGCTTTCTTT.

The chain links TRBV7-9 to TRBJ1-2, with TRBD1 as a possible D gene (6 bases). The CDR3 runs to 17 residues. The germline V gene has CDR1 SEHNR and CDR2 FQNEAQ (reference sequence). V was pared by 4 bases and J by 3 bases, with 21 bases between. This CDR3 reads CASSSRVNVQGDYGYTF. The CDR3 coding sequence is TGTGCCAGCAGCTCCCGGGTTAACGTACAGGGCGACTATGGCTACACCTTC.

The sample holds one count of this clone. This sample also contains other DNA sequences that code for the same CDR3. The chain recombines TRBV27 with TRBJ2-2, with D possibly being TRBD1 (5 bases). There are 15 residues in the CDR3. Trimming took 3 bases from V and 1 from J, leaving 9 bases between them. In germline, CDR1 is MNHEY, CDR2 SMNVEV (reference sequence). The CDR3 sequence: CASSLSRGNTGELFF. CDR3 in DNA: TGTGCCAGCAGTTTGAGTAGGGGGAACACCGGGGAGCTGTTTTTT.

The V call is TRBV7-6, the J call TRBJ2-2; 10 nucleotides align to TRBD1. Germline CDR1 and CDR2: SGHVS and FNYEAQ. The CDR3 is made up of 14 amino acids. V shed 5 bases, J shed 7 bases, and the junction held 4 bases outside the gene matches. The CDR3 region is CASSRDRGGGELFF. The CDR3 region has the DNA TGTGCCAGCAGCAGGGACAGGGGTGGCGGGGAGCTGTTTTTT.

J is TRBJ1-2 and V is TRBV6-1, with 8 bases aligning to TRBD1. The CDR3 has 14 amino acids. The germline V gene has CDR1 MNHNS and CDR2 SASEGT. J was trimmed by 4 bases and V by 4 bases; bases with no gene match: 5. CDR3 loop: CASSGRTGPYGYTF. The CDR3 coding sequence is TGTGCCAGCAGTGGAAGGACAGGGCCCTATGGCTACACCTTC.

The V gene is TRBV7-6, the J gene TRBJ2-1; TRBD2 might be the D (5 bases). The CDR3 consists of 16 residues. Germline loops: CDR1 SGHVS, CDR2 FNYEAQ. Trimming pared 3 bases from V and 2 bases from J, leaving 14 bases between. The CDR3, as DNA: TGTGCCAGCAGCTTCTTCACCCCCGGGACCTACAATGAGCAGTTCTTC. Amino acids: CASSFFTPGTYNEQFF.

This chain uses TRBV27 with TRBJ2-7; D may match TRBD1 or TRBD2 (5 bases each). CDR3 length: 13 amino acids. Trimming stripped 7 bases from V and 6 bases from J, with 16 bases between. From germline, CDR1 is MNHEY and CDR2 SMNVEV (reference sequence). The CDR3 sequence: CASIPPSGLEQYF. The CDR3 nucleotides are TGTGCCAGCATTCCCCCCTCGGGGCTCGAGCAGTACTTC.

The V call is TRBV27, the J call TRBJ2-1, with D perhaps TRBD1 or TRBD2 (5 bases each). The CDR3 has 14 amino acids. Germline V gene data show CDR1 as MNHEY and CDR2 as SMNVEV (reference sequence). V lost 3 bases, J lost 10 bases, and 16 bases lay in between. The CDR3 DNA reads as TGTGCCAGCAGTTTGGGGACCCGGCCCAGGGAGCAGTTCTTC. It codes for CASSLGTRPREQFF.

The chain uses TRBV28 and TRBJ1-1, with no clear D. The germline V and J ends were trimmed by 2 bases and 2 bases, with 9 bases remaining between them. The germline V gene has CDR1 MDHEN and CDR2 SYDVKM. The CDR3 has 14 amino acids. Here the CDR3 DNA reads TGTGCCAGCAGTTTAAGCCGGATTAACACTGAAGCTTTCTTT. This translates into CASSLSRINTEAFF.

The chain combines TRBV28 with TRBJ2-1, with TRBD2 as a possible D gene (6 bases). Germline CDR1 reads MDHEN; CDR2 reads SYDVKM. Trimming left V 4 bases short and J 1 base short, with 8 bases between. CDR3 size: 14 residues. The CDR3 reads CASSSGLSYNEQFF. The DNA of the CDR3 is TGTGCCAGCAGTTCGGGACTGTCCTACAATGAGCAGTTCTTC.

This chain connects TRBV27 to TRBJ2-7, with D tentatively TRBD1 or TRBD2 (5 bases each). The germline V and J ends were trimmed by 5 bases and 4 bases, with 27 bases remaining between them. The CDR3 is made up of 18 amino acids. Looked up from germline, CDR1 is MNHEY and CDR2 is SMNVEV (reference sequence). CDR3 in DNA: TGTGCCAGCAGTCCGAGCCGCCGGGACGGAGGACAAGAGTACGAGCAGTACTTC. It codes for CASSPSRRDGGQEYEQYF.

The chain carries TRBV7-8 and TRBJ2-7, with TRBD1 identical over 7 bases. There are 16 residues in the CDR3. Germline V gives CDR1 SGHVS, CDR2 FQNEAQ. With 0 bases clipped from V and 0 bases from J, the junction kept 5 bases outside the gene matches. CDR3 DNA: TGTGCCAGCAGCTTAGCTGTGTCAGGGGGCTCCTACGAGCAGTACTTC. Its protein is CASSLAVSGGSYEQYF.

This CDR3 reads CASSVEGMAKNIQYF. CDR3 DNA sequence: TGTGCCAGCAGCGTAGAGGGGATGGCCAAAAACATTCAGTACTTC. The chain joins TRBV9 to TRBJ2-4; maybe TRBD1 (5 bases). Trimming left V 0 bases short and J 1 base short, with 8 bases between. From germline, CDR1 is SGDLS and CDR2 YYNGEE. The CDR3 sequence is 15 residues long.

This chain links TRBV7-9 with TRBJ2-1, with 11 bases matching TRBD2. This CDR3 region has 15 residues. Germline V gene data show CDR1 as SEHNR and CDR2 as FQNEAQ (reference sequence). V lost 6 bases, J lost 7 bases, and 8 bases stayed unmatched. The CDR3 nucleotides are TGTGCCAGCAGGGTAGCGGGAGGGCCTGGGAATGAGCAGTTCTTC. This translates into CASRVAGGPGNEQFF.

J is TRBJ2-7 and V is TRBV27; no clear D. This CDR3 region has 14 residues. V lost 3 bases and J lost 5, with 14 bases in between. Germline loops: CDR1 MNHEY, CDR2 SMNVEV (reference sequence). CDR3 in amino acids: CASSFLSQFHEQYF. DNA of the CDR3: TGTGCCAGCAGTTTTCTCTCTCAGTTCCACGAGCAGTACTTC.

The rearrangement links TRBV9 to TRBJ1-1; D ambiguous. Germline CDR1 is SGDLS and CDR2 is YYNGEE. Trimming cost V 4 bases and J 7 bases, with 17 bases left between them. There are 14 residues in the CDR3. The CDR3 loop reads CASSLLTRGGEAFF. Here the CDR3 DNA reads TGTGCCAGCAGCCTACTGACCCGTGGCGGTGAAGCTTTCTTT.

The chain employs TRBV19 and TRBJ1-1; 7 nucleotides match TRBD1. Germline V gene sequence: CDR1 LNHDA, CDR2 SQIVND (reference sequence). CDR3 length equals 15 residues. V lost 3 bases to trimming and J lost 4 bases; unmatched junction nucleotides: 8. CDR3 in amino acids: CASSIEDRVRTEAFF. CDR3 DNA sequence: TGTGCCAGTAGTATCGAAGACAGGGTTCGCACTGAAGCTTTCTTT.